This T cell receptor (beta chain) was obtained from a study of shared clonotypes between healthy human individuals. The CDR3 runs to 11 residues. Germline CDR1 DFQATT, CDR2 SNEGSKA (reference sequence). The V end was cut by 5 bases, the J end by 7 bases, with 11 bases between. Generated by immunoSEQ multiplex PCR, the TCRdb table keeps only in-frame clones and is missing some. The sample includes over a million clones, 65% to 75% of them seen just once. V gene TRBV20-1 combines with J gene TRBJ2-5; no definite D call. This sequence originates from a man between 18 and 29 years old in good health. Sequenced input: memory CD4+ T cells sorted from blood. Subset indicated: CD45RA-negative fraction. The CDR3 protein is CSAPSSGTQYF. The CDR3 DNA follows: TGCAGTGCTCCATCTTCAGGGACCCAGTACTTC.